Below, 2 T cell receptor beta chains from the same sample are listed, as sequenced in a study of blood T cell repertoires in COVID-19. Clones were sequenced by immunoSEQ multiplex PCR, and TCRdb holds only the in-frame ones, with some missing. This sample has about 120,000 clones; roughly 89% occur once, and the top ten carry around 2.1%. Sequencing used peripheral blood. The receptor set was obtained from a woman aged 50 to 60 with acute or convalescent COVID-19.

V and J are TRBV30 and TRBJ1-5; D is perhaps TRBD1 (6 bases). Trimming left V 0 bases short and J 3 bases short, with 15 bases between. Looked up from germline, CDR1 is GTSNPN and CDR2 is SVGIG (reference sequence). The length of the CDR3 is 16 residues. CDR3 coding DNA: TGTGCCTGGAGTGTACCCAGGGGCCGGCTCAATCAGCCCCAGCATTTT. The encoded protein is CAWSVPRGRLNQPQHF.

V gene TRBV7-9 combines with J gene TRBJ2-3; 10 nucleotides align to TRBD2. This CDR3 spans 16 amino acids. V dropped 4 bases and J dropped 2; count of bases not matched to a gene: 6. CDR1 SEHNR and CDR2 FQNEAQ come from the germline V gene (reference sequence). Here the CDR3 reads CASSYLAGAFTDTQYF. The CDR3 DNA is TGTGCCAGCAGCTATCTAGCGGGGGCCTTCACAGATACGCAGTATTTT.